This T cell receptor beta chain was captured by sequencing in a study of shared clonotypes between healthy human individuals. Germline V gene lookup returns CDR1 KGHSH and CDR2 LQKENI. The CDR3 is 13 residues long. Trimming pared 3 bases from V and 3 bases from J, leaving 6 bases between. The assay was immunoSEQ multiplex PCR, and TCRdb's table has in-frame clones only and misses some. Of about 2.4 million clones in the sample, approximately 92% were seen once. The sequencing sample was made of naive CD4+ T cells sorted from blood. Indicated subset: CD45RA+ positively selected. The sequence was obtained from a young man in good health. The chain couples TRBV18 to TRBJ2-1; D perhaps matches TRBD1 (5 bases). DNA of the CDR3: TGTGCCAGCTCACCGACAGACTACAATGAGCAGTTCTTC. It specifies CASSPTDYNEQFF.